What follows are 11 T cell receptor beta chains derived from one specimen sequenced in a study of siplizumab effects on memory and regulatory T cells. Here immunoSEQ multiplex PCR was the method, and the copy in TCRdb shows in-frame clones only, minus some. The sample includes some 70,000 clones, approximately 88% seen only once; the top ten take about 1.7%. Material for sequencing was Tregs sorted from blood. The receptors here all came from a human donor in good health.

The gene calls are TRBV5-3 and TRBJ2-7; D ambiguous. TRBV5-3 belongs to the ORF category, with a function that is uncertain. This CDR3 contains 13 residues. V lost 1 base, J lost 5 bases, and 10 bases lay in between. CDR3 bases: TGTGCCAGAAGCTTGCGAGTTGTAAACGAGCAGTACTTC. Its protein is CARSLRVVNEQYF.

The chain carries TRBV6-5 and TRBJ2-2; 7 bases are shared with TRBD2. The CDR3 length is 14 residues. From germline, CDR1 is MNHEY and CDR2 SVGAGI. Unmatched junction bases numbered 10, after V lost 10 bases and J lost 5 bases. CDR3 sequence (DNA): TGTGCCACCCTCCAGAGGGAGGGAACCGGGGAGCTGTTTTTT. Translating gives CATLQREGTGELFF.

The sample holds one count of this clone. This chain connects TRBV28 to TRBJ1-4; TRBD1 matches at 7 bases. This CDR3 has 15 amino acids. The V and J ends lost 6 bases and 0 bases, in that order; junction bases with no gene match: 4. Germline CDR1 is MDHEN and CDR2 is SYDVKM. CDR3 nucleotide sequence: TGTGCCAGCAGACTACAGGGGACAACTAATGAAAAACTGTTTTTT. It codes for CASRLQGTTNEKLFF.

This clone appeared once. The V and J genes are TRBV6-6 and TRBJ2-5; tentatively, D is TRBD2 (5 bases). Germline V CDR1 and CDR2: MNHNY, SVGAGI (reference sequence). V lost 6 bases and J 9 bases, leaving 14 bases between the germline ends. This CDR3 comprises 12 residues. The CDR3 loop is CASRLDRDPQYF. The CDR3 bases are TGTGCCAGCAGACTCGACCGGGATCCCCAGTACTTC.

J is TRBJ2-3 and V is TRBV28, with no clear D. Trimming removed 4 bases from V and 8 bases from J, with 7 bases in between. The CDR3 extends over 11 amino acids. Germline V gene sequence: CDR1 MDHEN, CDR2 SYDVKM. The CDR3 DNA reads as TGTGCCAGCAGTTACCCGGGTACGCAGTATTTT. This codes for CASSYPGTQYF.

This clone has a single count. The CDR3 DNA sequence: TGCGCCAGCAGCCAAGAGCGGCTAGCGGGAGGACTCTACAATGAGCAGTTCTTC. This gives the protein CASSQERLAGGLYNEQFF. The rearrangement joins TRBV4-1 to TRBJ2-1, with 11 bases fitting TRBD2. The trim removed 0 bases at V and 3 bases at J, leaving 7 bases unmatched. Per germline, CDR1 MGHRA and CDR2 YSYEKL. The CDR3 is 18 residues long.

This clone came up once. The V and J genes are TRBV28 and TRBJ1-4; possible D gene TRBD1, 5 bases. Trimming pared 4 bases from V and 3 bases from J, leaving 9 bases between. This CDR3 has 14 residues. Germline CDR1 reads MDHEN; CDR2 reads SYDVKM. CDR3 region: CASSYQGSNEKLFF. The CDR3 DNA reads TGTGCCAGCAGTTACCAGGGTTCTAATGAAAAACTGTTTTTT.

CDR3 sequence reads: CASSWGPYHNEQFF. The CDR3 DNA follows: TGTGCCAGCAGTTGGGGTCCTTATCACAATGAGCAGTTCTTC. The chain joins TRBV28 to TRBJ2-1; no clear D. Germline V gene data show CDR1 as MDHEN and CDR2 as SYDVKM. The V end lost 4 bases, the J end lost 5 bases, and 12 bases lay between the germline ends. The CDR3 totals 14 residues. The full variable domain, its missing parts supplied by reference TRBV28 and TRBJ2-1, is DVKVTQSSRYLVKRTGEKVFLECVQDMDHENMFWYRQDPGLGLRLIYFSYDVKMKEKGDIPEGYSVSREKKERFSLILESASTNQTSMYLCASSWGPYHNEQFFGPGTRLTVL.

The CDR3 reads CASSLAGTSGNTIYF. The CDR3 nucleotides read TGCGCCAGCAGCTTGGCAGGGACCTCTGGAAACACCATATATTTT. The rearrangement links TRBV5-1 to TRBJ1-3, with a weak D call TRBD1 (5 bases). The CDR3 totals 15 residues. Trimming removed 0 bases from V and 0 bases from J, with 7 bases in between. Germline values: CDR1 SGHRS, CDR2 YFSETQ.

The chain has TRBV6-4 and TRBJ2-3, with TRBD2 matching 13 bases. CDR3 length equals 16 residues. Trimming cost V 5 bases and J 3 bases; bases outside gene matches: 5. The germline gives CDR1 MRHNA, CDR2 SNTAGT. CDR3 coding DNA: TGTGCCAGCAGTCTGGGGACTAGCGGGGTTACAGATACGCAGTATTTT. It codes for CASSLGTSGVTDTQYF.

This clone was observed a handful of times. The V gene is TRBV10-3, the J gene TRBJ1-2, with D perhaps matching TRBD1 (5 bases). The germline gives CDR1 ENHRY, CDR2 SYGVKD. This CDR3 has 12 amino acids. V lost 10 bases to trimming and J lost 0 bases, with 9 bases between them. The CDR3 reads CATREANYGYTF. CDR3 nucleotide sequence: TGTGCCACCAGGGAAGCTAACTATGGCTACACCTTC.